This T cell receptor (beta chain) was documented in a study of cytomegalovirus exposure and HLA in healthy donors. Study-level information: Early on, a data release was issued that held approximately 92 million unique TCRs from HLA-typed donors.

Researchers ran the PCR with 60 Vbeta and 13 Jbeta primers. Clones were sequenced by immunoSEQ multiplex PCR, and TCRdb holds only the in-frame ones, with some missing. The sample consists of about 140,000 clones, around 80% of them appearing once. About this clone itself: Its antigen is still unknown.

General study points: Later analysis revealed greater clonal expansion in HLA-associated TCR beta chains than in equally common others. Accurate HLA-A and HLA-B prediction from TCR beta sequences was reported for most subjects. Versus the approximately 700-donor mean, an Asian-associated ancestry cluster reportedly showed fewer N-insertions in a later analysis.

This CDR3 is built from 17 residues. After removal of 4 bases from V and 1 base from J, the junction contained 3 bases not matched to a gene. Germline CDR1 is SGHVS and CDR2 is FQNEAQ. Sequencing was done on a sample of PBMCs. This clonotype was obtained from a man between 40 and 49 years old in good health and CMV-seronegative. The chain couples TRBV7-8 to TRBJ2-4; TRBD2 agrees at 14 bases. The CDR3 bases are TGTGCCAGCAGCTCTCGGACTAGCGGGGGGGCCAAAAACATTCAGTACTTC. This encodes CASSSRTSGGAKNIQYF.